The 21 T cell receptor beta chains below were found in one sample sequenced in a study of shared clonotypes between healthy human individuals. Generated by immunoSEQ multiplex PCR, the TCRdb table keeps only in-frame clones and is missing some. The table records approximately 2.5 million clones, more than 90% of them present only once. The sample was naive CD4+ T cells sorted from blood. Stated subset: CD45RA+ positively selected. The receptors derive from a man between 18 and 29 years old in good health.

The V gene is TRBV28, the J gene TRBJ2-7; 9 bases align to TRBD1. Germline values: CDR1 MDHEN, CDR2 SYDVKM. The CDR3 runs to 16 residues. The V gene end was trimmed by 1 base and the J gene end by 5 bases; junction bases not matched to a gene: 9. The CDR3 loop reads CASSLSPGTGIDEQYF. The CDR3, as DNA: TGTGCCAGCAGTTTATCGCCAGGGACAGGGATAGACGAGCAGTACTTC.

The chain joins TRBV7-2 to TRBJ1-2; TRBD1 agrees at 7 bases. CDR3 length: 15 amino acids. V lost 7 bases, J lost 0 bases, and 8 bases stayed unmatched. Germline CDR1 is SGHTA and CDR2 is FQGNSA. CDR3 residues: CASTLVGTANYGYTF. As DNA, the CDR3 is TGTGCCAGCACCCTCGTAGGGACAGCTAACTATGGCTACACCTTC.

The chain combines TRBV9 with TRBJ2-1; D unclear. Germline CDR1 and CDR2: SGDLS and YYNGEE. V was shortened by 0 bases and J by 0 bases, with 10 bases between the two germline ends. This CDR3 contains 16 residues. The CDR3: CASSVERKGSYNEQFF. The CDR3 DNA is TGTGCCAGCAGCGTAGAGAGGAAAGGCTCCTACAATGAGCAGTTCTTC.

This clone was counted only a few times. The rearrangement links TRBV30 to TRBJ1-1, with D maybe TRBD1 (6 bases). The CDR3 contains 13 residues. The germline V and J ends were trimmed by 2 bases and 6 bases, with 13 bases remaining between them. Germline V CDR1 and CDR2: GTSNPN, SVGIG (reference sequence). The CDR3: CAWSNVRGSEAFF. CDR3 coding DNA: TGTGCCTGGAGTAACGTTAGGGGGTCTGAAGCTTTCTTT.

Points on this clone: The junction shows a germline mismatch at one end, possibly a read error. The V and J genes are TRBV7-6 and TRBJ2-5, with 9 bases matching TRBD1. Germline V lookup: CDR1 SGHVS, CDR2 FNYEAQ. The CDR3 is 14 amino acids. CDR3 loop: CASSPGSILGQGNF. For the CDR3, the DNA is TGTGCCAGCAGCCCAGGCTCAATCTTGGGACAGGGTAACTTC. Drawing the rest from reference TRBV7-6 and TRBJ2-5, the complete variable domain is GAGVSQSPRYKVTKRGQDVALRCDPISGHVSLYWYRQALGQGPEFLTYFNYEAQQDKSGLPNDRFSAERPEGSISTLTIQRTEQRDSAMYRCASSPGSILGQGNFGPGTRLLVL.

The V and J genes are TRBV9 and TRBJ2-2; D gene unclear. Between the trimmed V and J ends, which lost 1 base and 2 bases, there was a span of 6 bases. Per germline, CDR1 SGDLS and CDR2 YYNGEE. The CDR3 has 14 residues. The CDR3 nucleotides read TGTGCCAGCAGCGTAAGGGTCAACACCGGGGAGCTGTTTTTT. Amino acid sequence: CASSVRVNTGELFF.

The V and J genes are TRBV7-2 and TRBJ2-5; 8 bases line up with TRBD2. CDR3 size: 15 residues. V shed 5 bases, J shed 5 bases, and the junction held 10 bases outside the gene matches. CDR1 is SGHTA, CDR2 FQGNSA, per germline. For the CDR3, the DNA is TGTGCCAGCAGCCCCCCGCGGGGGGCATGGGAGACCCAGTACTTC. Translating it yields CASSPPRGAWETQYF.

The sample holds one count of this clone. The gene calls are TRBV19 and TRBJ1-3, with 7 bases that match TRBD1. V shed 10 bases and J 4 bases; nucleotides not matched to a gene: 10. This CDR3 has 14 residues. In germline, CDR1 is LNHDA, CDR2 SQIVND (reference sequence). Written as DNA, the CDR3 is TGTGCCACCGCCCAGACAGGGTTGGGAAACACCATATATTTT. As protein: CATAQTGLGNTIYF.

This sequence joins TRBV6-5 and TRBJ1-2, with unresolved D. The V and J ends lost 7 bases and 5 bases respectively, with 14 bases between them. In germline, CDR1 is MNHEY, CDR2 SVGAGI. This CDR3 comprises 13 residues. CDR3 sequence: CASTAEIGYGYTF. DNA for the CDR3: TGTGCCAGCACCGCGGAGATTGGTTATGGCTACACCTTC.

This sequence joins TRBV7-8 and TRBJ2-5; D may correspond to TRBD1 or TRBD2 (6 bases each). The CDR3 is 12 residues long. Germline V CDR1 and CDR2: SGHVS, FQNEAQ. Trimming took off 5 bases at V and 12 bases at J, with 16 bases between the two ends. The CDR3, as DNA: TGTGCCAGCAGCCCGCAACGGGGGCGGGAGTACTTC. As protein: CASSPQRGREYF.

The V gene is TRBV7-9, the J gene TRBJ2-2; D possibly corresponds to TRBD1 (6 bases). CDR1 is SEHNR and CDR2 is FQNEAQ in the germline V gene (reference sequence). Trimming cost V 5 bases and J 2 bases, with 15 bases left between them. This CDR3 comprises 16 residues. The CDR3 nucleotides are TGTGCCAGCAGCCTTCAGACAGGCCGAAACACCGGGGAGCTGTTTTTT. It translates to CASSLQTGRNTGELFF.

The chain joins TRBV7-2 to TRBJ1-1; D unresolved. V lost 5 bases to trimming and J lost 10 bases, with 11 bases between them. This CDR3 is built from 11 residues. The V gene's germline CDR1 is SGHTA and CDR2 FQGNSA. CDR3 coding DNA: TGTGCCAGCAGCGAAAACACGGGAGCTTTCTTT. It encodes CASSENTGAFF. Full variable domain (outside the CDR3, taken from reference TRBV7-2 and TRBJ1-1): GAGVSQSPSNKVTEKGKDVELRCDPISGHTALYWYRQSLGQGLEFLIYFQGNSAPDKSGLPSDRFSAERTGGSVSTLTIQRTQQEDSAVYLCASSENTGAFFGQGTRLTVV.

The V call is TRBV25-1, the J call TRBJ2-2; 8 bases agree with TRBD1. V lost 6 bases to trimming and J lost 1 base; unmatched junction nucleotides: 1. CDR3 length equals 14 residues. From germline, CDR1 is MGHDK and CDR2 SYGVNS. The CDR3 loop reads CASRTGGNTGELFF. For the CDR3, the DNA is TGTGCCAGCAGAACAGGGGGGAACACCGGGGAGCTGTTTTTT.

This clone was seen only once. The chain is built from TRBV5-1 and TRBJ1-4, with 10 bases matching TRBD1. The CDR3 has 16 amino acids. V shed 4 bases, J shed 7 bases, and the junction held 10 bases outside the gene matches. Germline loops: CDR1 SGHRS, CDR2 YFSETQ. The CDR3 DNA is TGCGCCAGCAGCAGCGGGACAGGGGCGCTCGGTGAAAAACTGTTTTTT. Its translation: CASSSGTGALGEKLFF.

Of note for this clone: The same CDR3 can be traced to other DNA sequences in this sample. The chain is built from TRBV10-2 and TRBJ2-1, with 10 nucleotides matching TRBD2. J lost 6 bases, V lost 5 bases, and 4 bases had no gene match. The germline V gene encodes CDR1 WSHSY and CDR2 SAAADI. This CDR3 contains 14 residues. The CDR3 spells CASSLAGAGNEQFF. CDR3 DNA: TGCGCCAGCAGTCTAGCGGGAGCGGGCAATGAGCAGTTCTTC.

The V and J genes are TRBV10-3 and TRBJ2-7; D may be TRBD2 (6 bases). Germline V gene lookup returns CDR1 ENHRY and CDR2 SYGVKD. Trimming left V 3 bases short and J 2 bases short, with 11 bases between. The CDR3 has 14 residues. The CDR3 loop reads CAISDGGNPYEQYF. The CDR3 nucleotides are TGTGCCATCAGTGATGGAGGGAATCCCTACGAGCAGTACTTC.

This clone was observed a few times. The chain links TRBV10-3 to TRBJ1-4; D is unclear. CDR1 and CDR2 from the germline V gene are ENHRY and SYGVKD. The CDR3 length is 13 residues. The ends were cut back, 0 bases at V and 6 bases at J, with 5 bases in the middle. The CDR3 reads CAISESPDEKLFF. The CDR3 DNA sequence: TGTGCCATCAGTGAGTCACCGGATGAAAAACTGTTTTTT.

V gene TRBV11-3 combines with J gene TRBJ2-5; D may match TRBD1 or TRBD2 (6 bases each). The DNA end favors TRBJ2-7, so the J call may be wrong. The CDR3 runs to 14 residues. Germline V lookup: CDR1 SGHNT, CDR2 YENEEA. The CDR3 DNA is TGTGCCAGCAGCCCAGGCGGGACAACATACGAGCAGTACTTC. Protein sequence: CASSPGGTTYEQYF.

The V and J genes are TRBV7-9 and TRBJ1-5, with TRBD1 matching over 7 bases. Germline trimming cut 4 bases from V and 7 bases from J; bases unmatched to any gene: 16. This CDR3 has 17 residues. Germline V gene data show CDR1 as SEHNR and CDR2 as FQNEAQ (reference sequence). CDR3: CASSSTLRSTGEQPQHF. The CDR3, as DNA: TGTGCCAGCAGCTCCACCCTACGATCTACAGGGGAACAGCCCCAGCATTTT.

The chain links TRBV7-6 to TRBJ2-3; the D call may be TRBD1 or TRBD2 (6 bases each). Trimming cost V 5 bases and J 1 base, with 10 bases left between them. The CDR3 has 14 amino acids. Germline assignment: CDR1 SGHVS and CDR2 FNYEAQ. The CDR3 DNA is TGTGCCAGCAGCCCGGGGGCCCGCACAGATACGCAGTATTTT. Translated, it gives CASSPGARTDTQYF.

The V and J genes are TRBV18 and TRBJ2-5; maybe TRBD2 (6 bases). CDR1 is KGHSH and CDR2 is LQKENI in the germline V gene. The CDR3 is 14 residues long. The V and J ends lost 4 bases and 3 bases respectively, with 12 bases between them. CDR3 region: CASSLRDSEETQYF. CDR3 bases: TGTGCCAGCTCACTCCGGGACTCAGAAGAGACCCAGTACTTC.